A selection of T cell receptor beta chains follows, all from one sample in a study of PD-L1 blockade in urothelial cancer. Sequencing used immunoSEQ multiplex PCR; TCRdb keeps in-frame clones, though not all of them. The sample yields some 110,000 clones, less than 95% seen once. Sequencing used PBMCs, obtained around atezolizumab (anti-PD-L1) treatment. Receptors were obtained from a man between 60 and 75 years old with urothelial cancer. The CDR3 runs from the conserved cysteine through the conserved F or W. The D gene is left open where the match is weak. Rows give clone size only sometimes, using once, few, many, or a class for an expanded clone.

>TRBV19|NA|TRBD1|TRBJ1-4
TGTGCCAGTCGGGACAGGCGTGCTGAAAAACTGTTTTTT
CASRDRRAEKLFF
>TRBV4-2|once|NA|TRBJ1-2
TGTGCCAGCAGCCAAGACTTCGGACGATCTCCGGGAGGCTACACCTTC
CASSQDFGRSPGGYTF
>TRBV30|NA|TRBD2|TRBJ2-1
TGTGCCTGGACCCGAAAGGGACTAGCGGGGGGGTTTGGTAGCCCCTCCTACAATGAGCAGTTCTTC
CAWTRKGLAGGFGSPSYNEQFF
>TRBV7-2|NA|TRBD1|TRBJ1-2
TGTGCCAGCAGCTGGGACAGGCTCTATGGCTACACCTTC
CASSWDRLYGYTF
>TRBV15|NA|NA|TRBJ2-2
TGTGCCACCAGCCCGCCCGCATTGACAGGGAACACCGGGGAGCTGTTTTTT
CATSPPALTGNTGELFF
>TRBV7-2|NA|TRBD2|TRBJ2-7
TGTGCCAGCAGCGGTAGCGGGGGGGAGGTCGAGCAGTACTTC
CASSGSGGEVEQYF
>TRBV7-2|NA|TRBD1|TRBJ2-2
TGTGCCAGCAGCCCAGGCCACATCGGACAGGGGTGGACCGGGGAGCTGTTTTTT
CASSPGHIGQGWTGELFF
>TRBV30|NA|TRBD1|TRBJ1-5
TGTGCCTGGAGCCTAAGGACAGGATATAGCAATCAGCCCCAGCATTTT
CAWSLRTGYSNQPQHF
>TRBV10-3|once|NA|TRBJ2-7
TGTGCCATCAGTGGGACAGATAGGGGCGAGCAGTACTTC
CAISGTDRGEQYF
>TRBV28|NA|TRBD1|TRBJ1-3
TGTGCCAGCAGGACACCAGGGGGCGGTGGAAACACCATATATTTT
CASRTPGGGGNTIYF
>TRBV6-1|NA|TRBD2|TRBJ2-7
TGTGCCAGCAGCCCATTTAGCGGGGGCTACGAGCAGTACTTC
CASSPFSGGYEQYF
>TRBV5-6|NA|NA|TRBJ2-6
TGTGCCAGCAGCTTGTGGGGAGGCTCTGGGGCCAACGTCCTGACTTTC
CASSLWGGSGANVLTF
>TRBV4-3|few|NA|TRBJ1-1
TGCGCCAGCAGCCAAGATCTTACGGGTTTTTTAGAAGCTTTCTTT
CASSQDLTGFLEAFF
>TRBV2|NA|NA|TRBJ2-3
TGTGCCAGCAAGGAGGTTAGCACAGATACGCAGTATTTT
CASKEVSTDTQYF
>TRBV18|NA|TRBD1|TRBJ2-7
TGTGCCAGCTCAACCGGACAGGGCGAGCAGTACTTC
CASSTGQGEQYF
>TRBV28|once|TRBD1|TRBJ1-4
TGTGCCAGCAGCAAGCCCCCGGGACAGCATAATGAAAAACTGTTTTTT
CASSKPPGQHNEKLFF
>TRBV25-1|NA|TRBD2|TRBJ2-3
TGTGCCAGCAGAGCGGGACTAGCGGGAGGGCTAGATACGCAGTATTTT
CASRAGLAGGLDTQYF
>TRBV9|NA|NA|TRBJ1-1
TGTGCCAGCAGCGTAGGCACAGTTAACACTGAAGCTTTCTTT
CASSVGTVNTEAFF
>TRBV28|NA|TRBD1|TRBJ2-7
TGTGCCAGCAGTTCCAACAGGGGTTTATCCTACGAGCAGTACTTC
CASSSNRGLSYEQYF
>TRBV5-6|few|TRBD1|TRBJ2-5
TGTGCCAGCAGCCTCCCCCCCGGACAGGGAGAGACCCAGTACTTC
CASSLPPGQGETQYF
>TRBV27|NA|NA|TRBJ2-7
TGTGCCAGCAGTTTATTGTACGCAGGGTGGGACGAGCAGTACTTC
CASSLLYAGWDEQYF
>TRBV19|NA|TRBD2|TRBJ2-1
TGTGCCAGTAGTATCAGCGGGAGCTGGGATGAGCAGTTCTTC
CASSISGSWDEQFF
>TRBV28|NA|NA|TRBJ2-7
TGTGCCAGCAGTCCCCCCCGGAGGGGTAGCGACGAGCAGTACTTC
CASSPPRRGSDEQYF
>TRBV7-2|NA|NA|TRBJ1-2
TGTGCCAGCAGCCCGCGACTCGGGGGGGTTGGTGGCTACACCTTC
CASSPRLGGVGGYTF
>TRBV7-9|NA|NA|TRBJ2-1
TGTGCCAGCAGACCCCCAGGCGGGTGGGACAATGAGCAGTTCTTC
CASRPPGGWDNEQFF
>TRBV7-2|NA|NA|TRBJ2-7
TGTGCCAGCAGCCACTCCTACGAGCAGTACTTC
CASSHSYEQYF
>TRBV5-1|NA|NA|TRBJ1-1
TGCGCCAGCCGGCTACAGGGGAACACTGAAGCTTTCTTT
CASRLQGNTEAFF
>TRBV11-2|NA|NA|TRBJ2-7
TGTGCCAGCAGCTTAGGTAGACAGGGGAGGGACGAGCAGTACTTC
CASSLGRQGRDEQYF
>TRBV4-2|NA|TRBD2|TRBJ2-1
TGTGCCAGCAGCCAAGAACTCTCCGGGACTAGTGGTTACAATGAGCAGTTCTTC
CASSQELSGTSGYNEQFF
>TRBV7-6|NA|NA|TRBJ2-7
TGTGCCAGCAGCCCAGGGCCCAACTACGAGCAGTACTTC
CASSPGPNYEQYF
>TRBV28|once|TRBD1|TRBJ1-5
TGTGCCAGCAGCTACCCCTCGACAGGGGTTAATCAGCCCCAGCATTTT
CASSYPSTGVNQPQHF
>TRBV27|NA|NA|TRBJ1-2
TGTGCCAGCAGTTTAAGGGGCTATGGCTACACCTTC
CASSLRGYGYTF
>TRBV2|NA|TRBD2|TRBJ2-5
TGTGCCAGCAGGCAAGGACTAGCGGGCCTACAAGAGACCCAGTACTTC
CASRQGLAGLQETQYF
>TRBV19|NA|TRBD1|TRBJ1-1
TGTGCCAGTAGTATGGGCAGGGGGAGGAACACTGAAGCTTTCTTT
CASSMGRGRNTEAFF
>TRBV13|NA|TRBD1|TRBJ1-3
TGTGCCAGCAGCTCACAGGGGGGCAACACCATATATTTT
CASSSQGGNTIYF
>TRBV18|NA|NA|TRBJ2-5
TGTGCCAGCTCGCGCGAAGAGACCCAGTACTTC
CASSREETQYF
>TRBV10-3|few|TRBD1|TRBJ1-2
TGTGCCATTCAGGGGGAAGGCGGCGGCTACACCTTC
CAIQGEGGGYTF
>TRBV11-2|NA|NA|TRBJ2-1
TGTGCCAGCAGCTTAGTCCGAGGCCGTTACAATGAGCAGTTCTTC
CASSLVRGRYNEQFF
>TRBV9|NA|TRBD2|TRBJ2-6
TGTGCCAGCAGCGTTACAGCGGGGGGGTCCGGGGCCAACGTCCTGACTTTC
CASSVTAGGSGANVLTF
>TRBV2|NA|NA|TRBJ2-7
TGTGCCAGCAGCCTACAAGGACAATTAGAGTACTTC
CASSLQGQLEYF
>TRBV18|NA|NA|TRBJ1-2
TGTGCCAGCTCACCCCCAGGGTCTGGCTACACCTTC
CASSPPGSGYTF
>TRBV7-2|NA|NA|TRBJ2-7
TGTGCCAGCAGCTTAGGTCTAGGCGAGCAGTACTTC
CASSLGLGEQYF
>TRBV7-9|NA|NA|TRBJ2-1
TGTGCCAGCAGCTTACTCCGGGGAGACTACAATGAGCAGTTCTTC
CASSLLRGDYNEQFF
>TRBV12-5|NA|TRBD2|TRBJ2-1
TGTGCTAGTGCGGCCGGGAGGAATGAGCAGTTCTTC
CASAAGRNEQFF
>TRBV5-1|NA|TRBD1|TRBJ2-2
TGCGCCAGCAGCGGCCTTCCGGGACAGACGAACACCGGGGAGCTGTTTTTT
CASSGLPGQTNTGELFF
>TRBV21-1|NA|NA|TRBJ1-2
TGTGCCAGCAGCAAAATGCCGGGTAACTATGGCTACACCTTC
CASSKMPGNYGYTF